The rows below give T cell receptor beta chains drawn from one sample of a study of T cell repertoires in cytomegalovirus infection. Using its own MiXCR run on the reads, TCRdb lists one record per CDR3 protein. The sample shows around 740,000 distinct CDR3 sequences, less than 40% of them seen only once. Sequencing was performed on PBMCs. These receptors were collected from a human donor in good health (CMV status not recorded). Some clones in this sample may be carry-over from other donors' samples. Both conserved end residues are part of each CDR3. D genes are given only for firm matches. Clone sizes are given selectively: once, few, many, or a class where the clone is expanded.

v_call: TRBV2; clone_size: -; j_call: TRBJ2-3; d_call: TRBD2; cdr3_nt: TGTGCCAGCAGACTTATGGGGGGGACAGATACGCAGTATTTT; cdr3_aa: CASRLMGGTDTQYF
v_call: TRBV5-1; clone_size: -; j_call: TRBJ2-1; d_call: TRBD2; cdr3_nt: TGCGCCAGCAGCCCTAGCGGGGGCCCTTGGTTCTTC; cdr3_aa: CASSPSGGPWFF
v_call: TRBV7-8; clone_size: -; j_call: TRBJ2-2; d_call: TRBD2; cdr3_nt: TGTGCCAGCAGCGCGGTAGCGGGGGCGAACACCGGGGAGCTGTTTTTT; cdr3_aa: CASSAVAGANTGELFF
v_call: TRBV19; clone_size: many; j_call: TRBJ2-7; d_call: TRBD1; cdr3_nt: TGTGCCAGTACCGCGACAGGGAGCTACGAGCAGTACTTC; cdr3_aa: CASTATGSYEQYF
v_call: TRBV7-2; clone_size: many; j_call: TRBJ1-6; d_call: -; cdr3_nt: TGTGCCAGCAGCACCCCGCCGTATGGGCCTAATTCACCCCTCCACTTT; cdr3_aa: CASSTPPYGPNSPLHF
v_call: TRBV28; clone_size: few; j_call: TRBJ1-5; d_call: -; cdr3_nt: TGTGCCAGCAGCTACGGGGACCCCAATCAGCCCCAGCATTTT; cdr3_aa: CASSYGDPNQPQHF
v_call: TRBV3-1; clone_size: -; j_call: TRBJ2-3; d_call: -; cdr3_nt: TGTGCCAGCAGCCCACTCTGGGGATATACGCAGTATTTT; cdr3_aa: CASSPLWGYTQYF
v_call: TRBV12-3/TRBV12-4; clone_size: -; j_call: TRBJ1-1; d_call: -; cdr3_nt: TGTGCCAGCAGAATGAAAAGGGCCATGAACACTGAAGCTTTCTTT; cdr3_aa: CASRMKRAMNTEAFF
v_call: TRBV7-9; clone_size: few; j_call: TRBJ1-2; d_call: -; cdr3_nt: TGTGCCAGCAGCCCCTTCGGGGTAAGCTATGGCTACACCTTC; cdr3_aa: CASSPFGVSYGYTF
v_call: TRBV7-3; clone_size: many; j_call: TRBJ1-3; d_call: TRBD1; cdr3_nt: TGTGCCAGCAGCGTCCGGGACAGGGACATTGGAAACACCATATATTTT; cdr3_aa: CASSVRDRDIGNTIYF
v_call: TRBV12-3/TRBV12-4; clone_size: -; j_call: TRBJ1-1; d_call: TRBD1; cdr3_nt: TGTGCCAGCAGCCGAAACAGGGGACCTAACACTGAAGCTTTCTTT; cdr3_aa: CASSRNRGPNTEAFF
v_call: TRBV28; clone_size: -; j_call: TRBJ1-3; d_call: -; cdr3_nt: TGTGCCAGCAGTTTACCCCCGTCCACGAGCTCTGGAAACACCATATATTTT; cdr3_aa: CASSLPPSTSSGNTIYF
v_call: TRBV4-1; clone_size: -; j_call: TRBJ1-4; d_call: -; cdr3_nt: TGCGCCAGCAGCCAAGAAGGCAGGGCAACTAATGAAAAACTGTTTTTT; cdr3_aa: CASSQEGRATNEKLFF
v_call: TRBV20-1; clone_size: -; j_call: TRBJ2-7; d_call: -; cdr3_nt: TGCAGTGCTAGGGACCAGTTGGCGGGGTTAGTGTACGAGCAGTACTTC; cdr3_aa: CSARDQLAGLVYEQYF
v_call: TRBV19; clone_size: few; j_call: TRBJ2-2; d_call: -; cdr3_nt: TGTGCCAGTCTCAGTAGCGGCCTAAACACCGGGGAGCTGTTTTTT; cdr3_aa: CASLSSGLNTGELFF
v_call: TRBV5-5; clone_size: -; j_call: TRBJ1-2; d_call: -; cdr3_nt: TGTGCCAGCAGCTTGGACGGCGCCTATGGCTACACCTTC; cdr3_aa: CASSLDGAYGYTF
v_call: TRBV12-5; clone_size: -; j_call: TRBJ1-5; d_call: -; cdr3_nt: TGTGCTAGTGGTTTGGTACTTTTGGATCAGCCCCAGCATTTT; cdr3_aa: CASGLVLLDQPQHF
v_call: TRBV28; clone_size: -; j_call: TRBJ1-1; d_call: -; cdr3_nt: TGTGCCAGCAGTTCCCCCGGGGGGGGCACTGAAGCTTTCTTT; cdr3_aa: CASSSPGGGTEAFF
v_call: TRBV7-9; clone_size: -; j_call: TRBJ2-3; d_call: TRBD2; cdr3_nt: TGTGCCAGCAGCGGTCCGGGGGGGCCCACAGATACGCAGTATTTT; cdr3_aa: CASSGPGGPTDTQYF
v_call: TRBV5-1; clone_size: few; j_call: TRBJ1-5; d_call: -; cdr3_nt: TGCGCCAGCAGCTTGGGGGGCTCAGCCCCTCAGCCCCAGCATTTT; cdr3_aa: CASSLGGSAPQPQHF
v_call: TRBV28; clone_size: -; j_call: TRBJ2-5; d_call: -; cdr3_nt: TGTGCCAGCAGTTTCCCCTCGGGCACCTATGGAGAGACCCAGTACTTC; cdr3_aa: CASSFPSGTYGETQYF
v_call: TRBV7-8; clone_size: -; j_call: TRBJ1-1; d_call: -; cdr3_nt: TGTGCCAGCAGCTTAGCGGTCTGGGGCACTGAAGCTTTCTTT; cdr3_aa: CASSLAVWGTEAFF
v_call: TRBV11-2; clone_size: few; j_call: TRBJ1-2; d_call: -; cdr3_nt: TGTGCCAGCAGCTTAGGCGATAATTCACTGTCTGGCTACACCTTC; cdr3_aa: CASSLGDNSLSGYTF
v_call: TRBV7-2; clone_size: many; j_call: TRBJ1-3; d_call: -; cdr3_nt: TGTGCCAGCAGTCGGAGTTCGGGTAGTGGAAACACCATATATTTT; cdr3_aa: CASSRSSGSGNTIYF
v_call: TRBV7-2; clone_size: few; j_call: TRBJ2-4; d_call: -; cdr3_nt: TGTGCCAGCAGCTTAGGAACGGGAATTTACGAAAACATTCAGTACTTC; cdr3_aa: CASSLGTGIYENIQYF
v_call: TRBV9; clone_size: few; j_call: TRBJ1-1; d_call: -; cdr3_nt: TGTGCCAGCAGCTCTTCAACAGGGAGGAACACTGAAGCTTTCTTT; cdr3_aa: CASSSSTGRNTEAFF
v_call: TRBV19; clone_size: once; j_call: TRBJ1-1; d_call: -; cdr3_nt: TGTGCCAGTAGTATAGGAGGGGCTGGAGAAGCTTTCTTT; cdr3_aa: CASSIGGAGEAFF
v_call: TRBV7-8; clone_size: -; j_call: TRBJ2-2; d_call: TRBD1; cdr3_nt: TGTGCCAGCAGCTTAGAAGAGGGACAGAGGAACACCGTGGAGCTGTTGTTT; cdr3_aa: CASSLEEGQRNTVELLF
v_call: TRBV11-2; clone_size: -; j_call: TRBJ2-1; d_call: TRBD2; cdr3_nt: TGTGCCAGCAGCTTAAAGCCCCCAATAGCGGGGGGGAACAATGAGCAGTTCTTC; cdr3_aa: CASSLKPPIAGGNNEQFF
v_call: TRBV5-4; clone_size: -; j_call: TRBJ1-6; d_call: -; cdr3_nt: TGTGCCAGCAGCCCACGGACGCAGGCAGCAAATTCACCCCTCCACTTT; cdr3_aa: CASSPRTQAANSPLHF
v_call: TRBV2; clone_size: once; j_call: TRBJ1-1; d_call: -; cdr3_nt: TGTGCCAGCAGTGCCGCGGGACCTGAGGGGCCTGAAGCTTTCTTT; cdr3_aa: CASSAAGPEGPEAFF
v_call: TRBV2; clone_size: -; j_call: TRBJ1-4; d_call: -; cdr3_nt: TGTGCCAGCAGTGCGCAGGGGTCGAATGAAAAACTGTTTTTT; cdr3_aa: CASSAQGSNEKLFF
v_call: TRBV28; clone_size: few; j_call: TRBJ1-2; d_call: TRBD1; cdr3_nt: TGTGCCAGCAGCCCTCGACAGGGTTTATATGGCTACACCTTC; cdr3_aa: CASSPRQGLYGYTF
v_call: TRBV5-1; clone_size: -; j_call: TRBJ1-5; d_call: -; cdr3_nt: TGCGCCAGCAGCTTGGTCCCCAATCAGCCCCAGCATTTT; cdr3_aa: CASSLVPNQPQHF
v_call: TRBV10-3; clone_size: few; j_call: TRBJ2-4; d_call: TRBD1; cdr3_nt: TGTGCCATCAGTGAGGGGACAGGGGCCCTCAAAAACATTCAGTACTTC; cdr3_aa: CAISEGTGALKNIQYF
v_call: TRBV28; clone_size: -; j_call: TRBJ1-1; d_call: -; cdr3_nt: TGTGCCAGCAGTTTTGGGGGGCCGCAGGGCGACACTGAAGCTTTCTTT; cdr3_aa: CASSFGGPQGDTEAFF
v_call: TRBV7-2; clone_size: few; j_call: TRBJ2-2; d_call: -; cdr3_nt: TGTGCCAGCAGCTATCCGGGACCCAGGAACACCGGGGAGCTGTTTTTT; cdr3_aa: CASSYPGPRNTGELFF
v_call: TRBV7-8; clone_size: few; j_call: TRBJ1-1; d_call: TRBD1; cdr3_nt: TGTGCCAGCAGCCCTCGACAGGGGGTGGCCACTGAAGCTTTCTTT; cdr3_aa: CASSPRQGVATEAFF
v_call: TRBV12-5; clone_size: -; j_call: TRBJ2-3; d_call: -; cdr3_nt: TGTGCTAGTGGTTTGAACGAGGGGCTGGCAGATACGCAGTATTTT; cdr3_aa: CASGLNEGLADTQYF
v_call: TRBV28; clone_size: few; j_call: TRBJ1-1; d_call: -; cdr3_nt: TGTGCCAGCAGGTTTTTGTCAGGCTGGAGGGGAGCTGAAGCTTTCTTT; cdr3_aa: CASRFLSGWRGAEAFF
v_call: TRBV7-2; clone_size: -; j_call: TRBJ2-1; d_call: -; cdr3_nt: TGTGCCAGCAGCTTAAAAAGCAGCGTTACTAACGGCTTGGGGGGTCAGTTCTTC; cdr3_aa: CASSLKSSVTNGLGGQFF
v_call: TRBV7-6; clone_size: once; j_call: TRBJ1-5; d_call: -; cdr3_nt: TGTGCCAGCAGCTTAGGCCCTAAACGGGGGGGGAATCAGCCCCAGCATTTT; cdr3_aa: CASSLGPKRGGNQPQHF
v_call: TRBV19; clone_size: -; j_call: TRBJ2-7; d_call: TRBD2; cdr3_nt: TGTGCCAGTAGTATGCGGGAGGCCCTACGCGAGCAGTACTTC; cdr3_aa: CASSMREALREQYF
v_call: TRBV7-6; clone_size: many; j_call: TRBJ2-2; d_call: TRBD1; cdr3_nt: TGTGCCAGCAGCCCCCTCACTGGACAGGGGGTCACCGGGGAGCTGTTTTTT; cdr3_aa: CASSPLTGQGVTGELFF
v_call: TRBV25-1; clone_size: once; j_call: TRBJ1-2; d_call: -; cdr3_nt: TGTGCCAGCAGTGATAGCCGGGGGGACCTAAATAGCTACACCTTC; cdr3_aa: CASSDSRGDLNSYTF
v_call: TRBV10-3; clone_size: -; j_call: TRBJ1-2; d_call: -; cdr3_nt: TGTGCCAGCCGAGGTCCGGGGGCGCAGAGGTATGGCTACACCTTC; cdr3_aa: CASRGPGAQRYGYTF
v_call: TRBV10-3; clone_size: -; j_call: TRBJ2-1; d_call: TRBD2; cdr3_nt: TGTGCCATCAGCAGACTAGCGGGAGGGAATGAGCAGTTCTTC; cdr3_aa: CAISRLAGGNEQFF
v_call: TRBV20-1; clone_size: once; j_call: TRBJ1-6; d_call: -; cdr3_nt: TGCAGTGCCTTACTGACGGGAAATTCACCCCTCCACTTT; cdr3_aa: CSALLTGNSPLHF
v_call: TRBV12-3/TRBV12-4; clone_size: -; j_call: TRBJ1-1; d_call: -; cdr3_nt: TGTGCCAGCAGTTTTCCTCAGGGAACGAACACTGAAGCTTTCTTT; cdr3_aa: CASSFPQGTNTEAFF
v_call: TRBV6-2/TRBV6-3; clone_size: few; j_call: TRBJ2-7; d_call: TRBD1; cdr3_nt: TGTGCCAGCAGTGAACAGGGGGCGATCGACGAGCAGTACTTC; cdr3_aa: CASSEQGAIDEQYF
v_call: TRBV28; clone_size: -; j_call: TRBJ1-6; d_call: -; cdr3_nt: TGTGCCAGCACCCCGGAGGTGTGGAGACAGGCCTTGACCTTTAATTCACCCCTCCACTTT; cdr3_aa: CASTPEVWRQALTFNSPLHF
v_call: TRBV29-1; clone_size: -; j_call: TRBJ1-1; d_call: TRBD1; cdr3_nt: TGCAGCGGAGGGACAGGCCGGGTGGCTGAAGCTTTCTTT; cdr3_aa: CSGGTGRVAEAFF
v_call: TRBV2; clone_size: few; j_call: TRBJ2-3; d_call: -; cdr3_nt: TGTGCCAGCACGGGACTCCACACAGATACGCAGTATTTT; cdr3_aa: CASTGLHTDTQYF
v_call: TRBV12-3/TRBV12-4; clone_size: few; j_call: TRBJ2-7; d_call: TRBD2; cdr3_nt: TGTGCCAGCAGGACTAGCGGGAGTATCTACGAGCAGTACTTC; cdr3_aa: CASRTSGSIYEQYF
v_call: TRBV7-2; clone_size: few; j_call: TRBJ2-6; d_call: -; cdr3_nt: TGTGCCAGCAGCCTAGGTTTTGGGGCCAACGTCCTGACTTTC; cdr3_aa: CASSLGFGANVLTF
v_call: TRBV19; clone_size: few; j_call: TRBJ1-1; d_call: TRBD1; cdr3_nt: TGTGCCAGTGGCCAGGGACAGCGGAAATTCGACACTGAAGCTTTCTTT; cdr3_aa: CASGQGQRKFDTEAFF
v_call: TRBV7-2; clone_size: many; j_call: TRBJ2-7; d_call: -; cdr3_nt: TGTGCCAGCAGTTCCAGTTTGTACGAGCAGTACTTC; cdr3_aa: CASSSSLYEQYF